Listed here are 18 T cell receptor beta chains from one sample, sequenced in a study of blood T cell repertoires in COVID-19. The repertoire was sequenced with immunoSEQ multiplex PCR; TCRdb's copy has only in-frame clones and lacks some. The table records under 130,000 clones, 81% of them present only once. What was sequenced was peripheral blood. These receptors all come from an elderly man with acute or convalescent COVID-19.

This clone occurred a few times. The rearrangement joins TRBV18 to TRBJ2-6; D is possibly TRBD1 (6 bases). Trimming stripped 3 bases from V and 1 base from J, with 7 bases between. CDR3 length: 15 amino acids. The V gene's germline CDR1 is KGHSH and CDR2 LQKENI. CDR3 nucleotide sequence: TGTGCCAGCTCACCGAGGGGGTCTGGGGCCAACGTCCTGACTTTC. This codes for CASSPRGSGANVLTF.

The V and J genes are TRBV7-9 and TRBJ2-2; no firm D call. This CDR3 spans 14 amino acids. Trimming cost V 3 bases and J 0 bases, with 5 bases left between them. Germline V gene lookup returns CDR1 SEHNR and CDR2 FQNEAQ (reference sequence). The CDR3 here is CASSFTTNTGELFF. For the CDR3, the DNA is TGTGCCAGCAGCTTCACAACGAACACCGGGGAGCTGTTTTTT.

V usage is TRBV7-9 and J usage is TRBJ1-2; 8 nucleotides agree with TRBD1. Trimming cost V 2 bases and J 6 bases; bases outside gene matches: 11. Germline V CDR1 and CDR2: SEHNR, FQNEAQ (reference sequence). CDR3 length: 16 residues. CDR3 in amino acids: CASSLQGASNYDGYTF. CDR3 coding DNA: TGTGCCAGCAGCTTACAGGGGGCGAGCAATTATGATGGCTACACCTTC.

As for this clone: At one end, the junction sequence differs from germline, possibly due to a read error. The rearrangement links TRBV6-5 to TRBJ2-7, with 7 bases matching TRBD1. Germline V gene lookup returns CDR1 MNHEY and CDR2 SVGAGI. The CDR3 totals 12 residues. Written as DNA, the CDR3 is TGTGCCAGCAGTTTACGACAGGGTCCCCTCTCTTTC. Protein: CASSLRQGPLSF.

The J gene is TRBJ1-1, the V gene TRBV6-5; D possibly corresponds to TRBD1 (5 bases). V gave up 6 bases and J gave up 1 base, with 12 bases separating them. The CDR3 contains 14 residues. CDR1 is MNHEY, CDR2 SVGAGI, per germline. The DNA of the CDR3 is TGTGCCAGCAGAGCGAGCAGGGCGAACACTGAAGCTTTCTTT. As protein: CASRASRANTEAFF.

The CDR3 protein is CSVPREGIDTQYF. The CDR3 DNA reads TGCAGCGTTCCCCGGGAGGGTATAGATACGCAGTATTTT. The chain carries TRBV29-1 and TRBJ2-3; 8 nucleotides agree with TRBD2. This CDR3 has 13 residues. The V gene end was trimmed by 5 bases and the J gene end by 5 bases; junction bases not matched to a gene: 6. Germline lookup yields CDR1 SQVTM and CDR2 ANQGSEA.

The genes are TRBV11-2 and TRBJ2-5; D gene uncertain. CDR1 and CDR2 (germline): SGHAT, FQNNGV. The CDR3 consists of 18 residues. V dropped 0 bases and J dropped 4 bases, with 21 bases sitting between them. The CDR3 nucleotides are TGTGCCAGCAGCTTAGATCGATCCCGGGTCTCCCTGAGAGAGACCCAGTACTTC. Its translation is CASSLDRSRVSLRETQYF.

The rearrangement uses TRBV6-1 and TRBJ1-5; D remains ambiguous. The V end lost 6 bases, the J end lost 3 bases, and 12 bases lay between the germline ends. Germline CDR1 reads MNHNS; CDR2 reads SASEGT. CDR3 length: 14 residues. The CDR3 DNA reads TGTGCCAGCAGAACCAGTCCCAACAATCAGCCCCAGCATTTT. Protein sequence: CASRTSPNNQPQHF.

The rearrangement uses TRBV6-1 and TRBJ1-4; 7 positions agree with TRBD1. V lost 4 bases to trimming and J lost 4 bases; unmatched junction nucleotides: 9. Germline CDR1 reads MNHNS; CDR2 reads SASEGT. The CDR3 runs 16 residues. CDR3 DNA sequence: TGTGCCAGCAGTGTCCGTACCGGGACAGTTAATGAAAAACTGTTTTTT. Its protein product is CASSVRTGTVNEKLFF.

The rearrangement links TRBV29-1 to TRBJ1-4, with 11 bases that match TRBD1. In germline, CDR1 is SQVTM, CDR2 ANQGSEA. This CDR3 contains 12 residues. V lost 7 bases to trimming and J lost 8 bases; unmatched junction nucleotides: 3. Here the CDR3 reads CSAGTGGEKLFF. As DNA, the CDR3 is TGCAGCGCCGGGACAGGGGGGGAAAAACTGTTTTTT.

V is TRBV7-9 and J is TRBJ2-7; TRBD1 agrees at 11 bases. The CDR3 extends over 15 amino acids. With V trimmed by 5 bases and J by 0 bases, 3 bases remained unmatched. Per germline, CDR1 SEHNR and CDR2 FQNEAQ (reference sequence). In DNA form, the CDR3 reads TGTGCCAGCAGCCCAGGACAGGGGGCCTCCTACGAGCAGTACTTC. This codes for CASSPGQGASYEQYF.

This clone has only one observation. This chain uses TRBV5-6 with TRBJ1-2; D is ambiguous. Germline CDR1 and CDR2: SGHDT and YYEEEE. Trimming took off 3 bases at V and 5 bases at J, with 11 bases between the two ends. The CDR3 sequence is 13 residues long. The CDR3 protein is CASSSTDKYGYTF. The CDR3 region has the DNA TGTGCCAGCAGCTCGACTGATAAGTATGGCTACACCTTC.

This chain links TRBV24-1 with TRBJ2-3, with 9 bases that match TRBD1. Germline-derived CDR1 and CDR2 are KGHDR and SFDVKD. Trimming cost V 4 bases and J 9 bases; bases outside gene matches: 7. This CDR3 contains 14 residues. In nucleotides, the CDR3 is TGTGCCACCAGTGACTCGGACAGGGGAAGGACGCAGTATTTT. Translation gives CATSDSDRGRTQYF.

The genes are TRBV28 and TRBJ1-2, with D tentatively TRBD1 (6 bases). CDR3 length: 14 residues. With 5 bases removed from V and 6 bases from J, the gap between germline ends came to 16 bases. Germline assignment: CDR1 MDHEN and CDR2 SYDVKM. The CDR3 nucleotides read TGTGCCAGCAGTCACAGGGATAGGACCCATGGCTACACCTTC. Encoded protein: CASSHRDRTHGYTF.

The chain uses TRBV5-4 and TRBJ1-2, with 8 bases matching TRBD1. In germline, CDR1 is SGHNT, CDR2 YYREEE (reference sequence). CDR3 size: 14 residues. V shed 4 bases and J 8 bases; nucleotides not matched to a gene: 10. CDR3 coding DNA: TGTGCCAGCAGCGTGGACAGGGCAGTAGAGGGCTACACCTTC. Protein sequence: CASSVDRAVEGYTF.

Only one count was recorded for this clone. The genes are TRBV1 and TRBJ1-4. TRBV1 is given as a pseudogene. The CDR3 length is 16 residues. CDR3 sequence: CTSSQPMGGEEEKLFF. The CDR3 bases are TGCACCAGCAGCCAGCCTATGGGAGGGGAGGAGGAAAAACTGTTTTTT.

This clone was picked up a small number of times. The chain recombines TRBV5-1 with TRBJ1-4; D unclear. Germline-derived CDR1 and CDR2 are SGHRS and YFSETQ. Trimming took 3 bases from V and 5 from J, leaving 11 bases between them. The CDR3 runs 14 residues. The CDR3 protein is CASSSAGLNEKLFF. Written as DNA, the CDR3 is TGCGCCAGCAGCTCCGCAGGCCTAAATGAAAAACTGTTTTTT.

The CDR3 region has the DNA TGCGCCAGCGGGACAGGGGCCCTCACAGATACGCAGTATTTT. It encodes CASGTGALTDTQYF. This chain connects TRBV4-1 to TRBJ2-3, with 10 bases that match TRBD1. CDR3 length: 14 amino acids. Germline V lookup: CDR1 MGHRA, CDR2 YSYEKL. The trim removed 8 bases at V and 2 bases at J, leaving 4 bases unmatched.